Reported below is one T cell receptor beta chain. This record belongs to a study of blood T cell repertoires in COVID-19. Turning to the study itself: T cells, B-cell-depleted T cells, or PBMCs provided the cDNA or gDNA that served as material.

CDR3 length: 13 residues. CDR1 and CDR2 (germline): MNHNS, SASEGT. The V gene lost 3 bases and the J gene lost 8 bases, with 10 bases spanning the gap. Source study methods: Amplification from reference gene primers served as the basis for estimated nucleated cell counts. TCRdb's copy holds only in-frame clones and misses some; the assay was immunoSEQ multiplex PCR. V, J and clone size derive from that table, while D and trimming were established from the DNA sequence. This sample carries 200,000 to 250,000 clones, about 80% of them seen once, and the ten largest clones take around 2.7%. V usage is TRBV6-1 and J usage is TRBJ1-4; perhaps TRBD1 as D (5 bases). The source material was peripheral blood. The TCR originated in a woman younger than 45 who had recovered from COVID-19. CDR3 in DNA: TGTGCCAGCAGTGAGGCGGGGGACGAAAAACTGTTTTTT. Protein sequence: CASSEAGDEKLFF.